This T cell receptor (beta chain) comes out of a study of blood T cells in healthy people across ages. The study isolated at least 6.5 million PBMCs from each sample. This clonotype was counted at least ten times. Its target is not known. Study-wide points: With naive T cell percentage, TCR beta diversity showed a strong correlation. Possibly, changes in expanded clonotypes were confounded because donor CMV status was unknown. A roughly linear fall in TCR beta diversity per million T cells was seen with increasing age.

Together with a sample-barcoded 5' primer, a J-beta primer mix was included in a second PCR lasting about 6 to 11 cycles. TCRdb reanalysed the 5' RACE reads using MiXCR and keeps one entry per CDR3 protein. The sample includes 1.5 million to 2 million distinct CDR3 sequences, 25% to 30% of them seen just once. Sequencing was performed on blood. The sequence was collected from a woman aged 25 to 45 in good health.

CDR3 nucleotide sequence: TGCAGTGCTAGAGCGTCGGAACAGGGGGACTATGGCTACACCTTC. Encoded protein: CSARASEQGDYGYTF. This chain links TRBV20-1 with TRBJ1-2; 8 nucleotides agree with TRBD1. CDR3 length: 15 residues. The germline CDR1 and CDR2 sequences are DFQATT and SNEGSKA (reference sequence). Trimming removed 1 base from V and 3 bases from J; junction bases left unmatched: 7.